These T cell receptor beta chains were read from a single sample in a study of blood T cell repertoires in COVID-19. Generated by immunoSEQ multiplex PCR, the TCRdb table keeps only in-frame clones and is missing some. The table shows hundreds of thousands of clones, with about 86% occurring only once. Sample: peripheral blood. Every receptor here comes from a man aged 80 or over with acute or convalescent COVID-19. The CDR3 runs from the conserved cysteine through the conserved F or W. A D gene is named only where the DNA matches it firmly. Expanded clones are given a class, and other clones once, few, many or no size at all.

>TRBV19|TRBJ2-1|TRBD2|NA
CASSVTSGSHEQFF
TGTGCCAGTAGTGTGACTAGCGGGAGCCATGAGCAGTTCTTC
>TRBV5-1|TRBJ1-2|TRBD1|NA
CASSSTGGNYGYTF
TGCGCCAGCAGCTCCACAGGGGGCAACTATGGCTACACCTTC
>TRBV7-6|TRBJ2-5|NA|NA
CASSKYQETQYF
TGTGCCAGCAGTAAATATCAAGAGACCCAGTACTTC
>TRBV15|TRBJ2-4|TRBD1|NA
CATSSYRGPGSAKNIQYF
TGTGCCACCAGCAGCTACAGGGGGCCTGGCTCAGCCAAAAACATTCAGTACTTC
>TRBV7-9|TRBJ2-7|TRBD1|NA
CASSVPGQRSYEQYF
TGTGCCAGCAGCGTCCCGGGACAGCGTTCCTACGAGCAGTACTTC
>TRBV5-1|TRBJ2-1|NA|NA
CASSLLVSDEQFF
TGCGCCAGCAGCTTACTCGTCAGCGATGAGCAGTTCTTC
>TRBV7-6|TRBJ2-3|TRBD2|NA
CASSHGLAGGWDTQYF
TGTGCCAGCAGCCATGGACTAGCGGGAGGGTGGGATACGCAGTATTTT
>TRBV5-4|TRBJ2-1|TRBD2|NA
CASTPGLAGGRFF
TGTGCCAGCACCCCGGGACTAGCGGGGGGTCGGTTCTTC
>TRBV12-3/TRBV12-4|TRBJ1-1|NA|once
CASSPRGWTEAFF
TGTGCCAGCAGCCCAAGGGGTTGGACTGAAGCTTTCTTT
>TRBV6-6|TRBJ2-7|NA|NA
CASSYNENSYEQYF
TGTGCCAGCAGTTATAATGAGAACAGCTACGAGCAGTACTTC
>TRBV2|TRBJ2-2|TRBD1|NA
CASSDGQGGTGELFF
TGTGCCAGCAGTGACGGACAGGGTGGGACCGGGGAGCTGTTTTTT
>TRBV18|TRBJ1-2|TRBD1|NA
CASSPRPDRFNYGYTF
TGTGCCAGCTCACCACGACCGGACAGGTTTAACTATGGCTACACCTTC
>TRBV7-3|TRBJ2-7|TRBD2|once
CASSLTGRGSEQYF
TGTGCCAGCAGCTTAACCGGGAGGGGTAGCGAGCAGTACTTC
>TRBV6-5|TRBJ2-7|NA|NA
CASSYADRDPYEQYF
TGTGCCAGCAGTTACGCCGACAGAGACCCCTACGAGCAGTACTTC
>TRBV19|TRBJ1-2|NA|NA
CASTSSHYGYTF
TGTGCCAGTACCTCCAGTCACTATGGCTACACCTTC
>TRBV5-4|TRBJ2-3|TRBD2|NA
CASSPGGRTDTQYF
TGTGCCAGCTCTCCGGGGGGTCGTACAGATACGCAGTATTTT
>TRBV5-4|TRBJ2-3|TRBD2|NA
CASSLQGLQTDTQYF
TGTGCCAGCAGCTTGCAGGGACTACAAACAGATACGCAGTATTTT
>TRBV20-1|TRBJ1-3|NA|NA
CSASPDYRESSGNTIYF
TGCAGTGCTAGTCCCGACTACAGGGAGAGCTCTGGAAACACCATATATTTT
>TRBV4-1|TRBJ2-1|TRBD2|NA
CASSQEGTSGSNEQFF
TGCGCCAGCAGCCAAGAGGGGACTAGCGGGAGTAATGAGCAGTTCTTC
>TRBV5-8|TRBJ2-3|NA|NA
CASTQRRTDTQYF
TGTGCCAGCACACAGCGGCGGACAGATACGCAGTATTTT
>TRBV6-1|TRBJ2-7|TRBD1|once
CASSEAGTVSYEQYF
TGTGCCAGCAGTGAAGCCGGGACAGTATCCTACGAGCAGTACTTC
>TRBV24-1|TRBJ2-5|NA|NA
CATSDPRGRETQYF
TGTGCCACCAGTGACCCCAGGGGTAGAGAGACCCAGTACTTC
>TRBV7-9|TRBJ2-1|NA|once
CASSLMASWDNEQFF
TGTGCCAGCAGCTTAATGGCTAGCTGGGACAATGAGCAGTTCTTC
>TRBV6-6|TRBJ2-3|TRBD2|NA
CASSYMAGGARDTQYF
TGTGCCAGCAGTTACATGGCCGGGGGGGCCAGAGATACGCAGTATTTT
>TRBV11-2|TRBJ2-7|TRBD2|NA
CASSQLAVGFEQYF
TGTGCCAGCAGCCAACTAGCGGTGGGCTTCGAGCAGTACTTC
>TRBV7-8|TRBJ1-6|NA|NA
CASRFNRDYNSPLHF
TGTGCCAGCAGGTTCAACAGGGACTATAATTCACCCCTCCACTTT
>TRBV5-1|TRBJ2-3|TRBD2|once
CASSLPFSGASTDTQYF
TGCGCCAGCAGCTTGCCCTTTAGCGGGGCTAGCACAGATACGCAGTATTTT
>TRBV6-1|TRBJ2-7|TRBD1|NA
CASSEVPPMRTGAYEQYF
TGTGCCAGCAGTGAAGTACCCCCGATGAGGACAGGGGCCTACGAGCAGTACTTC
>TRBV19|TRBJ2-2|TRBD2|NA
CASITSGGADTGELFF
TGTGCCAGTATTACTAGCGGGGGGGCTGACACCGGGGAGCTGTTTTTT
>TRBV27|TRBJ2-3|NA|NA
CASSNGASTDTQYF
TGTGCCAGCAGTAACGGAGCTAGCACAGATACGCAGTATTTT
>TRBV28|TRBJ2-3|TRBD2|NA
CASSLQGLATDTQYF
TGTGCCAGCAGTCTCCAGGGACTAGCCACAGATACGCAGTATTTT
>TRBV5-4|TRBJ2-5|NA|NA
CASSPRLEQETQYF
TGTGCCAGCAGCCCGAGACTAGAGCAAGAGACCCAGTACTTC
>TRBV7-6|TRBJ2-7|TRBD2|NA
CASSASTSGALYEQYF
TGTGCCAGCAGCGCTTCGACTAGCGGGGCCTTATACGAGCAGTACTTC
>TRBV15|TRBJ1-6|NA|few
CATSTVAYNSPLHF
TGTGCCACCAGCACGGTGGCCTATAATTCACCCCTCCACTTT
>TRBV7-8|TRBJ1-6|NA|few
CASSLVSSYNSPLHF
TGTGCCAGCAGCTTAGTGAGCTCCTATAATTCACCCCTCCACTTT
>TRBV2|TRBJ1-3|TRBD1|NA
CASRGTGPSHGNTIYF
TGTGCCAGCAGGGGGACAGGCCCTAGCCATGGAAACACCATATATTTT
>TRBV18|TRBJ1-2|TRBD1|NA
CASSPPGTEYGYTF
TGTGCCAGCTCACCACCGGGGACAGAATATGGCTACACCTTC
>TRBV5-1|TRBJ1-2|TRBD1|NA
CASSPTGDYGYTF
TGCGCCAGCAGCCCGACAGGGGACTATGGCTACACCTTC
>TRBV19|TRBJ1-5|NA|NA
CASGGVYSNQPQHF
TGTGCCAGCGGCGGAGTCTATAGCAATCAGCCCCAGCATTTT
>TRBV7-9|TRBJ2-7|NA|NA
CASSLEGRASYEQYF
TGTGCCAGCAGCTTAGAGGGCAGGGCGAGCTACGAGCAGTACTTC
>TRBV5-1|TRBJ1-2|TRBD1|NA
CASSGGQGYGYTF
TGCGCCAGCAGCGGAGGACAGGGGTATGGCTACACCTTC
>TRBV27|TRBJ2-5|TRBD2|few
CASRPGLPSTQYF
TGTGCCAGCAGGCCGGGACTACCTTCCACCCAGTACTTC
>TRBV19|TRBJ1-5|TRBD1|NA
CASRMRQGENQPQHF
TGTGCCAGTAGAATGCGACAGGGCGAGAATCAGCCCCAGCATTTT
>TRBV6-1|TRBJ2-1|TRBD2|NA
CASSEGRLADAFF
TGTGCCAGCAGTGAAGGGAGACTAGCGGATGCGTTCTTC
>TRBV7-2|TRBJ1-1|TRBD1|NA
CASSLGGTRTGEAFF
TGTGCCAGCAGCTTAGGGGGCACCAGGACAGGTGAAGCTTTCTTT